These 10 T cell receptor beta chains share one sample of origin, sequenced in a study of Graves' ophthalmopathy and Graves' hyperthyroidism. RNA transcripts served as template for amplifying TCR beta CDR3 sequences. The workflow started with a first-round RT-PCR run with HTBI primers and then moved on to a second-round multiplex PCR. TCRdb reanalysed the multiplex PCR reads using MiXCR and keeps one entry per CDR3 protein. Of about 620,000 distinct CDR3 sequences listed, about 24% are singletons. Source material: peripheral blood. All receptors come from a woman in her late teens or twenties with stable Graves' hyperthyroidism. Some clones in this sample may be carry-over from other donors' samples.

This clonotype was observed at least ten times. The CDR3 spells CASSYPGVAGNTIYF. For the CDR3, the DNA is TGTGCCAGCAGTTATCCAGGAGTGGCTGGAAACACCATATATTTT. The J gene is TRBJ1-3, the V gene TRBV6-2 or TRBV6-3; D remains ambiguous. In germline, CDR1 is MNHEY, CDR2 SVGEGT. The CDR3 extends over 15 amino acids. Trimming removed 3 bases from V and 2 bases from J, with 11 bases in between.

Concerning this clonotype: This could be a read error, since a much larger clone is one nucleotide away. Written as DNA, the CDR3 is TGTGCCAGCAGCACTAGCGGATCCTACGAGCAGTACGTC. Translated: CASSTSGSYEQYV. The chain carries TRBV9 and TRBJ2-7, with 8 bases aligning to TRBD2. The ends lost 4 bases at V and 1 base at J; junction bases unmatched: 1. CDR1 and CDR2 from the germline V gene are SGDLS and YYNGEE. CDR3 length: 13 residues.

This chain connects TRBV28 to TRBJ1-5, with a possible D match to TRBD1 (6 bases). The CDR3 is 15 amino acids. Trimming took 5 bases from V and 2 from J, leaving 13 bases between them. CDR1 and CDR2 (germline): MDHEN, SYDVKM. CDR3 protein: CASSTQGRGNQPQHF. The CDR3, as DNA: TGTGCCAGCAGTACTCAGGGGCGGGGCAATCAGCCCCAGCATTTT.

This clonotype was detected a few times. The chain joins TRBV6-4 to TRBJ1-2, with no clear D. Germline V lookup: CDR1 MRHNA, CDR2 SNTAGT. V was trimmed by 10 bases and J by 6 bases, leaving 21 bases between them. The CDR3 covers 14 residues. The CDR3 DNA reads as TGTGCCAACCCGACAATCTTCGCTGTAAATGGCTACACCTTC. This codes for CANPTIFAVNGYTF.

This sequence joins TRBV20-1 and TRBJ2-5; D is undetermined. V lost 6 bases to trimming and J lost 2 bases, with 16 bases between them. Germline V lookup: CDR1 DFQATT, CDR2 SNEGSKA (reference sequence). This CDR3 spans 14 amino acids. The CDR3 spells CSANKWTEQETQYF. The CDR3 nucleotides read TGCAGTGCGAACAAATGGACGGAGCAAGAGACCCAGTACTTC.

V is TRBV29-1 and J is TRBJ2-7, with 9 bases lining up with TRBD1. Germline V lookup: CDR1 SQVTM, CDR2 ANQGSEA. This CDR3 is built from 14 residues. Trimming took 7 bases from V and 5 from J; bases not matched to a gene: 12. CDR3 amino acids: CSATARDRVDEQYF. The CDR3 DNA follows: TGCAGCGCCACTGCCCGGGACAGGGTCGACGAGCAGTACTTC.

V and J are TRBV10-3 and TRBJ1-2, with D tentatively TRBD1 (5 bases). Germline V CDR1 and CDR2: ENHRY, SYGVKD. The CDR3 extends over 15 amino acids. Trimming removed 4 bases at V and 2 bases at J, with 14 bases between. CDR3 residues: CAISVSGTVNYGYTF. In nucleotides, the CDR3 is TGTGCCATCAGTGTATCCGGGACTGTAAACTATGGCTACACCTTC.

This clonotype was detected many times. This chain links TRBV4-3 with TRBJ2-7; D possibly uses TRBD1 or TRBD2 (5 bases each). Trimming left V 0 bases short and J 3 bases short, with 12 bases between. CDR3 length: 15 amino acids. Germline V gene data show CDR1 as LGHNA and CDR2 as YSLEER. The DNA for the CDR3 is TGCGCCAGCAGCCAAGATAGGGACGTTATCTACGAGCAGTACTTC. Encoded protein: CASSQDRDVIYEQYF.

Ten or more counts support this clonotype. J is TRBJ1-2 and V is TRBV12-3 or TRBV12-4, with D possibly TRBD1 on 6 matching bases. The CDR3 sequence is 13 residues long. Deletions cut 5 bases from V and 8 bases from J, with 15 bases between. The CDR3 protein is CASSPQGHRGYTF. In DNA form, the CDR3 reads TGTGCCAGCAGTCCGCAGGGACACCGGGGCTACACCTTC.

This clonotype was seen ten or more times. The chain couples TRBV24-1 to TRBJ2-7; perhaps TRBD1 as D (5 bases). The CDR3 totals 13 residues. Between the trimmed V and J ends, which lost 7 bases and 5 bases, there was a span of 14 bases. Looked up from germline, CDR1 is KGHDR and CDR2 is SFDVKD. The CDR3 region has the DNA TGTGCCACCAGCCGCCCAGGGTCCCACGAGCAGTACTTC. Amino acids: CATSRPGSHEQYF.